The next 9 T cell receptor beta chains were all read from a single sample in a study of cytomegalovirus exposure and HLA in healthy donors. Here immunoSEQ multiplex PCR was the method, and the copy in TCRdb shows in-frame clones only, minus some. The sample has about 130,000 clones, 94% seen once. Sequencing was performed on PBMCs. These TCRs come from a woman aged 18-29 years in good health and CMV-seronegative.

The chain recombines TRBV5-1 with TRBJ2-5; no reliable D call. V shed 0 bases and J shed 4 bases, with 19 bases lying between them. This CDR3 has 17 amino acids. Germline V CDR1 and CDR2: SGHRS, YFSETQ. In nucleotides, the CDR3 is TGCGCCAGCAGCTTGGCGCGTGGTCCTCTTGTCGGAGAGACCCAGTACTTC. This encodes CASSLARGPLVGETQYF.

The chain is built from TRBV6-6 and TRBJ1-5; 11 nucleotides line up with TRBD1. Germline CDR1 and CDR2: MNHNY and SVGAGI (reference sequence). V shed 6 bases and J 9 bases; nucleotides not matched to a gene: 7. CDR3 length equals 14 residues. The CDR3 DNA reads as TGTGCCAGCAGCCGGACAGGGGGCCCTCGGCCCCAGCATTTT. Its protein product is CASSRTGGPRPQHF.

As DNA, the CDR3 is TGTGCCAGCAGCTTAGACGGGAGGCTGGGCGAGCAGTACTTC. Protein product: CASSLDGRLGEQYF. The chain carries TRBV7-2 and TRBJ2-7; 7 bases agree with TRBD2. This CDR3 region has 14 residues. CDR1 and CDR2 from the germline V gene are SGHTA and FQGNSA. Germline trimming cut 1 base from V and 6 bases from J; bases unmatched to any gene: 6.

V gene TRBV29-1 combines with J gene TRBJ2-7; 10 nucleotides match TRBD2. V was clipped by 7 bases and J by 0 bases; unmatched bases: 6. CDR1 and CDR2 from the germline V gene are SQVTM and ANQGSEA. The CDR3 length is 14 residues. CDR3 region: CSARTSGDSYEQYF. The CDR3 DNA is TGCAGCGCCCGGACTAGCGGAGACTCCTACGAGCAGTACTTC.

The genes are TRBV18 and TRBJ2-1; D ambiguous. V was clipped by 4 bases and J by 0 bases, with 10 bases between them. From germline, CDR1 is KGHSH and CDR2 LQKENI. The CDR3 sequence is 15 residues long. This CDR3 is CASSLDTVSYNEQFF. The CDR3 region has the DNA TGTGCCAGCTCACTAGATACAGTCTCCTACAATGAGCAGTTCTTC.

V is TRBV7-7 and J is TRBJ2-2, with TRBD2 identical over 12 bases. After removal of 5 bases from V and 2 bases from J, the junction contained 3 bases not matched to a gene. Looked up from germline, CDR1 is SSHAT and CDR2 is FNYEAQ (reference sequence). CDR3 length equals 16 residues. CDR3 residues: CASSPTSGGNTGELFF. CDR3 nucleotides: TGTGCCAGCAGCCCGACTAGCGGGGGAAACACCGGGGAGCTGTTTTTT. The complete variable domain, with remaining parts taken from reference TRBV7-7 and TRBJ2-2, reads GAGVSQSPRYKVTKRGQDVTLRCDPISSHATLYWYQQALGQGPEFLTYFNYEAQPDKSGLPSDRFSAERPEGSISTLTIQRTEQRDSAMYRCASSPTSGGNTGELFFGEGSRLTVL.

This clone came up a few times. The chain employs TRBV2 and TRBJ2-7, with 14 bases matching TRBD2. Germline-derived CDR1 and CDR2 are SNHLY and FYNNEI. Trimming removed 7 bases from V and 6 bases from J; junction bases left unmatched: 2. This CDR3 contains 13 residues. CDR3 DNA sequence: TGTGCCAGCACTGGGACTAGCGGGAGCGAGCAGTACTTC. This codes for CASTGTSGSEQYF.

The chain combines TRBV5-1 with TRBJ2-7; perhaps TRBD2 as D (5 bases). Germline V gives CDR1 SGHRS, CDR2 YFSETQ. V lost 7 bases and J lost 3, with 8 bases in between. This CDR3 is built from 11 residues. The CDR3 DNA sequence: TGCGCCAGCCGGGGTAACTACGAGCAGTACTTC. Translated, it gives CASRGNYEQYF.

The CDR3 sequence: CASSVQQGGYEQYF. The DNA of the CDR3 is TGTGCCAGCAGCGTACAGCAGGGGGGCTACGAGCAGTACTTC. The gene calls are TRBV9 and TRBJ2-7; weak D call: TRBD1 (7 bases). The CDR3 contains 14 residues. In germline, CDR1 is SGDLS, CDR2 YYNGEE. Trimming took off 1 base at V and 3 bases at J, with 11 bases between the two ends.